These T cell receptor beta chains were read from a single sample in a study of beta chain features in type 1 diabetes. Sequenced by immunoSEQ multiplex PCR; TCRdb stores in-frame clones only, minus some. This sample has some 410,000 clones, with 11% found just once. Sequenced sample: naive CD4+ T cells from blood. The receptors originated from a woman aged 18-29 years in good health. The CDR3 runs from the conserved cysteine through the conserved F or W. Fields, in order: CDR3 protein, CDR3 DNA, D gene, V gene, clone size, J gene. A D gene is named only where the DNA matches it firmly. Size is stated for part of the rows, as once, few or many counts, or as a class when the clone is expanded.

CDR3 protein: CASSQGGANTEAFF
CDR3 DNA: TGTGCCAGCAGCCAGGGGGGAGCGAACACTGAAGCTTTCTTT
D gene: -
V gene: TRBV14
clone size: -
J gene: TRBJ1-1

CDR3 protein: CAISGRESYEQYF
CDR3 DNA: TGTGCCATCAGTGGACGGGAGTCCTACGAGCAGTACTTC
D gene: -
V gene: TRBV10-3
clone size: -
J gene: TRBJ2-7

CDR3 protein: CASTKGAWETQYF
CDR3 DNA: TGTGCCTCCACGAAAGGGGCATGGGAGACCCAGTACTTC
D gene: -
V gene: TRBV2
clone size: few
J gene: TRBJ2-5

CDR3 protein: CASSADVSTDTQYF
CDR3 DNA: TGCGCCAGCAGCGCAGATGTGAGCACAGATACGCAGTATTTT
D gene: -
V gene: TRBV5-1
clone size: few
J gene: TRBJ2-3

CDR3 protein: CASSQVLGQMYEQYF
CDR3 DNA: TGTGCCAGCAGCCAAGTCCTGGGACAGATGTACGAGCAGTACTTC
D gene: TRBD1
V gene: TRBV4-2
clone size: -
J gene: TRBJ2-7

CDR3 protein: CASSPTQSETQYF
CDR3 DNA: TGTGCCAGCTCACCAACGCAGTCGGAGACCCAGTACTTC
D gene: -
V gene: TRBV18
clone size: -
J gene: TRBJ2-5

CDR3 protein: CASSLAFLSGANVLTF
CDR3 DNA: TGTGCCAGCAGCTTAGCTTTTCTCTCTGGGGCCAACGTCCTGACTTTC
D gene: -
V gene: TRBV7-6
clone size: -
J gene: TRBJ2-6

CDR3 protein: CASSEAGYGYTF
CDR3 DNA: TGTGCCAGCAGTGAAGCTGGCTATGGCTACACCTTC
D gene: -
V gene: TRBV2
clone size: -
J gene: TRBJ1-2

CDR3 protein: CASSYVAGYGYTF
CDR3 DNA: TGTGCCAGCAGTTACGTCGCCGGCTATGGCTACACCTTC
D gene: -
V gene: TRBV6-5
clone size: -
J gene: TRBJ1-2

CDR3 protein: CSVRRERQGADTGELFF
CDR3 DNA: TGCAGCGTTCGCCGAGAACGGCAGGGGGCGGACACCGGGGAGCTGTTTTTT
D gene: TRBD1
V gene: TRBV29-1
clone size: -
J gene: TRBJ2-2

CDR3 protein: CATSRAPGQETQYF
CDR3 DNA: TGTGCCACCAGCAGAGCCCCAGGGCAAGAGACCCAGTACTTC
D gene: -
V gene: TRBV15
clone size: -
J gene: TRBJ2-5

CDR3 protein: CASSLYGQAMNTEAFF
CDR3 DNA: TGCGCCAGCAGCCTCTACGGCCAGGCGATGAACACTGAAGCTTTCTTT
D gene: -
V gene: TRBV4-3
clone size: few
J gene: TRBJ1-1

CDR3 protein: CASSPSGLGPYNEQFF
CDR3 DNA: TGTGCCAGCAGCCCATCGGGACTAGGCCCCTACAATGAGCAGTTCTTC
D gene: TRBD2
V gene: TRBV9
clone size: few
J gene: TRBJ2-1

CDR3 protein: CASTTGGGGIVYEQYF
CDR3 DNA: TGTGCCAGCACCACAGGTGGGGGCGGAATTGTGTACGAGCAGTACTTC
D gene: -
V gene: TRBV5-4
clone size: -
J gene: TRBJ2-7

CDR3 protein: CASRSGLAGAMAGELFF
CDR3 DNA: TGTGCCAGCAGATCCGGACTAGCGGGAGCGATGGCCGGGGAGCTGTTTTTT
D gene: TRBD2
V gene: TRBV7-2
clone size: few
J gene: TRBJ2-2

CDR3 protein: CAGTLPSGSEQFF
CDR3 DNA: TGTGCCGGAACCCTCCCTAGCGGGTCCGAGCAGTTCTTC
D gene: TRBD2
V gene: TRBV30
clone size: many
J gene: TRBJ2-1

CDR3 protein: CASSRTGIQPQHF
CDR3 DNA: TGCGCCAGCAGCAGGACAGGGATACAGCCCCAGCATTTT
D gene: TRBD1
V gene: TRBV4-1
clone size: -
J gene: TRBJ1-5

CDR3 protein: CASSLTGTGQNEQYF
CDR3 DNA: TGTGCCAGCAGTTTGACCGGGACAGGACAGAACGAGCAGTACTTC
D gene: TRBD1
V gene: TRBV6-5
clone size: few
J gene: TRBJ2-7

CDR3 protein: CAISTGLAGETQYF
CDR3 DNA: TGTGCCATCAGTACGGGACTAGCGGGAGAGACCCAGTACTTC
D gene: TRBD2
V gene: TRBV10-3
clone size: many
J gene: TRBJ2-5

CDR3 protein: CASSLEGAQYF
CDR3 DNA: TGCGCCAGCAGCTTGGAGGGAGCCCAGTACTTC
D gene: -
V gene: TRBV5-1
clone size: -
J gene: TRBJ2-5

CDR3 protein: CAISLHLGTEETQYF
CDR3 DNA: TGTGCCATCAGTCTTCATCTTGGGACTGAAGAGACCCAGTACTTC
D gene: -
V gene: TRBV10-3
clone size: -
J gene: TRBJ2-5

CDR3 protein: CASSAGLYNEQFF
CDR3 DNA: TGTGCCAGCAGTGCCGGACTGTACAATGAGCAGTTCTTC
D gene: -
V gene: TRBV6-5
clone size: few
J gene: TRBJ2-1

CDR3 protein: CASSLGQTQETQYF
CDR3 DNA: TGTGCCAGCAGCTTGGGGCAGACCCAAGAGACCCAGTACTTC
D gene: -
V gene: TRBV5-4
clone size: -
J gene: TRBJ2-5

CDR3 protein: CASSLAGLGTDTQYF
CDR3 DNA: TGTGCCAGCAGCTTAGCTGGGCTGGGGACAGATACGCAGTATTTT
D gene: -
V gene: TRBV7-3
clone size: -
J gene: TRBJ2-3

CDR3 protein: CASSQDLQRGGETQYF
CDR3 DNA: TGTGCCAGCAGCCAAGACCTCCAAAGGGGCGGGGAGACCCAGTACTTC
D gene: -
V gene: TRBV14
clone size: -
J gene: TRBJ2-5

CDR3 protein: CASSVGGSSGNTIYF
CDR3 DNA: TGTGCCAGCAGCGTAGGTGGGAGCTCTGGAAACACCATATATTTT
D gene: -
V gene: TRBV9
clone size: -
J gene: TRBJ1-3

CDR3 protein: CSVRLAGAYNEQFF
CDR3 DNA: TGCAGCGTCCGACTAGCGGGGGCCTACAATGAGCAGTTCTTC
D gene: TRBD2
V gene: TRBV29-1
clone size: few
J gene: TRBJ2-1

CDR3 protein: CASSARTAQETQYF
CDR3 DNA: TGTGCCAGCTCAGCACGGACAGCCCAAGAGACCCAGTACTTC
D gene: -
V gene: TRBV18
clone size: few
J gene: TRBJ2-5

CDR3 protein: CASSLDRGRPGELFF
CDR3 DNA: TGTGCCAGCAGTTTAGACAGGGGGCGGCCCGGGGAGCTGTTTTTT
D gene: TRBD1
V gene: TRBV7-2
clone size: -
J gene: TRBJ2-2

CDR3 protein: CASSLEGTILGETQYF
CDR3 DNA: TGTGCCAGCAGCTTAGAGGGAACCATCTTAGGGGAGACCCAGTACTTC
D gene: -
V gene: TRBV7-2
clone size: -
J gene: TRBJ2-5

CDR3 protein: CASSLTGGTEAFF
CDR3 DNA: TGCGCCAGCAGCTTGACAGGCGGGACTGAAGCTTTCTTT
D gene: -
V gene: TRBV5-1
clone size: -
J gene: TRBJ1-1

CDR3 protein: CASSPAGQGAGNQPQHF
CDR3 DNA: TGTGCCAGCTCACCAGCTGGACAGGGGGCGGGCAATCAGCCCCAGCATTTT
D gene: TRBD1
V gene: TRBV18
clone size: few
J gene: TRBJ1-5

CDR3 protein: CASSSTGRDTQYF
CDR3 DNA: TGTGCCAGCAGCTCAACGGGGAGAGATACGCAGTATTTT
D gene: -
V gene: TRBV7-3
clone size: few
J gene: TRBJ2-3

CDR3 protein: CASSAGLAGGPTDTQYF
CDR3 DNA: TGTGCCAGCAGCGCCGGACTAGCGGGGGGACCCACAGATACGCAGTATTTT
D gene: TRBD2
V gene: TRBV9
clone size: -
J gene: TRBJ2-3

CDR3 protein: CASSGDRGVTYNEQFF
CDR3 DNA: TGCGCCAGCAGCGGTGACAGGGGGGTTACCTACAATGAGCAGTTCTTC
D gene: TRBD1
V gene: TRBV5-1
clone size: -
J gene: TRBJ2-1

CDR3 protein: CAIGRDEQFF
CDR3 DNA: TGTGCCATCGGTAGGGATGAGCAGTTCTTC
D gene: -
V gene: TRBV10-3
clone size: many
J gene: TRBJ2-1

CDR3 protein: CSLSPTTGGIETQYF
CDR3 DNA: TGCAGCCTCTCCCCTACGACAGGGGGCATCGAGACCCAGTACTTC
D gene: TRBD1
V gene: TRBV29-1
clone size: few
J gene: TRBJ2-5

CDR3 protein: CAVAGHETQYF
CDR3 DNA: TGTGCCGTCGCAGGGCACGAGACCCAGTACTTC
D gene: -
V gene: TRBV2
clone size: few
J gene: TRBJ2-5

CDR3 protein: CASNHMNTEAFF
CDR3 DNA: TGTGCCAGCAACCACATGAACACTGAAGCTTTCTTT
D gene: -
V gene: TRBV28
clone size: -
J gene: TRBJ1-1

CDR3 protein: CASSQDIVGVNGYTF
CDR3 DNA: TGCGCCAGCAGCCAGGACATAGTAGGCGTCAATGGCTACACCTTC
D gene: -
V gene: TRBV4-3
clone size: few
J gene: TRBJ1-2

CDR3 protein: CASSLTGFSPLHF
CDR3 DNA: TGTGCCAGCAGCCTTACAGGGTTTTCACCCCTCCACTTT
D gene: -
V gene: TRBV14
clone size: few
J gene: TRBJ1-6

CDR3 protein: CASSLQGMNTEAFF
CDR3 DNA: TGCGCCAGCAGCTTGCAGGGAATGAACACTGAAGCTTTCTTT
D gene: -
V gene: TRBV5-1
clone size: -
J gene: TRBJ1-1

CDR3 protein: CASSEVGGLNTGELFF
CDR3 DNA: TGTGCCAGCAGTGAAGTCGGGGGGCTGAACACCGGGGAGCTGTTTTTT
D gene: -
V gene: TRBV2
clone size: -
J gene: TRBJ2-2

CDR3 protein: CASSLTSGRAQFF
CDR3 DNA: TGTGCCAGCTCACTCACTAGCGGGAGGGCGCAGTTCTTC
D gene: TRBD2
V gene: TRBV18
clone size: -
J gene: TRBJ2-1

CDR3 protein: CASSEQGGNQPQHF
CDR3 DNA: TGTGCCAGCAGCGAACAGGGAGGCAATCAGCCCCAGCATTTT
D gene: -
V gene: TRBV7-9
clone size: -
J gene: TRBJ1-5

CDR3 protein: CATSRPPGQGVSGANVLTF
CDR3 DNA: TGTGCCACCAGCAGACCACCGGGACAGGGGGTTTCTGGGGCCAACGTCCTGACTTTC
D gene: TRBD1
V gene: TRBV15
clone size: few
J gene: TRBJ2-6

CDR3 protein: CASSFLLGVNEQFF
CDR3 DNA: TGCGCCAGCAGCTTCCTTCTTGGGGTCAATGAGCAGTTCTTC
D gene: -
V gene: TRBV5-1
clone size: few
J gene: TRBJ2-1

CDR3 protein: CASSVGALGTDTQYF
CDR3 DNA: TGTGCCAGCAGCGTAGGAGCTTTAGGCACAGATACGCAGTATTTT
D gene: -
V gene: TRBV9
clone size: -
J gene: TRBJ2-3

CDR3 protein: CASSLEQINEQFF
CDR3 DNA: TGTGCCAGCAGCTTGGAACAAATCAATGAGCAGTTCTTC
D gene: -
V gene: TRBV7-2
clone size: -
J gene: TRBJ2-1

CDR3 protein: CASSQPGPSTDTQYF
CDR3 DNA: TGCGCCAGCAGCCAACCGGGACCAAGCACAGATACGCAGTATTTT
D gene: -
V gene: TRBV4-1
clone size: few
J gene: TRBJ2-3

CDR3 protein: CASSLVANTEAFF
CDR3 DNA: TGTGCCAGCAGCTTAGTAGCGAACACTGAAGCTTTCTTT
D gene: -
V gene: TRBV7-9
clone size: -
J gene: TRBJ1-1

CDR3 protein: CASSRQGLSQETQYF
CDR3 DNA: TGTGCCAGCAGCCGACAGGGATTGTCGCAAGAGACCCAGTACTTC
D gene: TRBD1
V gene: TRBV2
clone size: -
J gene: TRBJ2-5

CDR3 protein: CAGHVTGGPASSGNTIYF
CDR3 DNA: TGTGCCGGACATGTGACAGGGGGACCGGCCAGCTCTGGAAACACCATATATTTT
D gene: TRBD1
V gene: TRBV30
clone size: few
J gene: TRBJ1-3

CDR3 protein: CASSDPGRDTQYF
CDR3 DNA: TGTGCCAGCAGTGATCCTGGGAGGGATACGCAGTATTTT
D gene: -
V gene: TRBV25-1
clone size: few
J gene: TRBJ2-3

CDR3 protein: CASSRSAGQGSNEQFF
CDR3 DNA: TGCGCCAGCAGCCGAAGTGCGGGACAGGGCTCCAATGAGCAGTTCTTC
D gene: TRBD1
V gene: TRBV4-1
clone size: few
J gene: TRBJ2-1

CDR3 protein: CASSLGQAGANVLTF
CDR3 DNA: TGCGCCAGCAGCTTGGGGCAGGCTGGGGCCAACGTCCTGACTTTC
D gene: -
V gene: TRBV5-1
clone size: -
J gene: TRBJ2-6

CDR3 protein: CASSQGGAEGNEQFF
CDR3 DNA: TGTGCCAGCAGCCAAGGGGGGGCAGAGGGCAATGAGCAGTTCTTC
D gene: -
V gene: TRBV4-2
clone size: few
J gene: TRBJ2-1